The 15 T cell receptor beta chains reported below all come from one sample, sequenced in a study of T cell responses to AZD1222 COVID-19 vaccine. Profiling relied on immunoSEQ multiplex PCR, and the TCRdb table lists in-frame clones only, not all of them. The table has roughly 120,000 clones, 88% seen once; the top ten hold about 17%. Sample: peripheral blood, taken on day 0 of MenACWY control vaccination. These receptors were obtained from an adult in good health.

This chain uses TRBV7-9 with TRBJ2-3; 14 nucleotides agree with TRBD2. The V and J ends lost 5 bases and 1 base, in that order; junction bases with no gene match: 5. Germline V CDR1 and CDR2: SEHNR, FQNEAQ (reference sequence). The CDR3 sequence is 17 residues long. In DNA form, the CDR3 reads TGTGCCAGCAGCCCGGGACTAGCGGGGGCCCGCACAGATACGCAGTATTTT. Translated, it gives CASSPGLAGARTDTQYF.

The chain employs TRBV19 and TRBJ1-1, with D possibly TRBD1 on 6 matching bases. The germline V and J ends were trimmed by 6 bases and 8 bases, with 13 bases remaining between them. The CDR3 totals 12 residues. Germline V gene sequence: CDR1 LNHDA, CDR2 SQIVND (reference sequence). The CDR3 reads CASRSHRDEAFF. CDR3 sequence (DNA): TGTGCCAGTAGGTCCCACAGGGACGAAGCTTTCTTT.

The gene calls are TRBV30 and TRBJ2-7; TRBD2 aligns across 7 bases. Trimming cost V 0 bases and J 0 bases; bases outside gene matches: 5. This CDR3 contains 15 residues. Germline loops: CDR1 GTSNPN, CDR2 SVGIG (reference sequence). The CDR3 here is CAWSVKWEGSYEQYF. The CDR3, as DNA: TGTGCCTGGAGTGTCAAGTGGGAGGGCTCCTACGAGCAGTACTTC.

This chain uses TRBV2 with TRBJ2-1, with TRBD2 matching 13 bases. The V gene's germline CDR1 is SNHLY and CDR2 FYNNEI. The CDR3 totals 14 residues. With 8 bases clipped from V and 15 bases from J, the junction kept 13 bases outside the gene matches. The CDR3 sequence: CASARLAGGSAPFF. The CDR3 nucleotides are TGTGCCAGCGCCCGACTAGCGGGAGGTTCCGCTCCGTTCTTC.

This clone was counted a single time. The gene calls are TRBV7-6 and TRBJ2-5, with TRBD2 as a possible D gene (6 bases). Germline V gene lookup returns CDR1 SGHVS and CDR2 FNYEAQ. The CDR3 covers 15 residues. Trimming took off 1 base at V and 4 bases at J, with 13 bases between the two ends. The CDR3 region is CASSLGPTRGETQYF. CDR3 nucleotide sequence: TGTGCCAGCAGCTTAGGCCCGACTAGAGGAGAGACCCAGTACTTC.

The chain uses TRBV6-5 and TRBJ2-7, with a tentative D call TRBD1 (6 bases). This CDR3 has 12 amino acids. Germline CDR1 MNHEY, CDR2 SVGAGI. V was shortened by 9 bases and J by 4 bases, with 13 bases between the two germline ends. DNA of the CDR3: TGTGCCAGTAGAGGGGGTTCATACGAGCAGTACTTC. Its protein is CASRGGSYEQYF.

CDR3 protein: CASSQDRWDQGEAFF. The CDR3 bases are TGTGCCAGCAGCCAAGACCGATGGGATCAAGGGGAAGCTTTCTTT. The chain is built from TRBV4-2 and TRBJ1-1, with D uncertain. Trimming took 0 bases from V and 8 from J, leaving 16 bases between them. The CDR3 totals 15 residues. Per the germline V gene, CDR1 is LGHNA and CDR2 is YNFKEQ.

This sequence joins TRBV5-1 and TRBJ2-3; D is uncertain. CDR1 and CDR2 from the germline V gene are SGHRS and YFSETQ. This CDR3 is built from 13 residues. V was trimmed by 0 bases and J by 3 bases, leaving 5 bases between them. The CDR3 region has the DNA TGCGCCAGCAGCTTGGCCATTACAGATACGCAGTATTTT. Translated, it gives CASSLAITDTQYF.

This chain connects TRBV4-1 to TRBJ2-7, with 8 bases aligning to TRBD1. Germline V CDR1 and CDR2: MGHRA, YSYEKL. The CDR3 is made up of 20 amino acids. The ends lost 0 bases at V and 5 bases at J; junction bases unmatched: 21. CDR3 protein: CASSQDFSGTGKPNVDEQYF. CDR3 coding DNA: TGCGCCAGCAGCCAAGACTTTTCCGGGACAGGAAAGCCAAACGTCGACGAGCAGTACTTC.

The chain combines TRBV6-1 with TRBJ1-5; D uncertain. With 2 bases removed from V and 2 bases from J, the gap between germline ends came to 10 bases. This CDR3 spans 15 amino acids. Germline assignment: CDR1 MNHNS and CDR2 SASEGT. CDR3 DNA: TGTGCCAGCAGTGAACGAGGTAGGGGCAATCAGCCCCAGCATTTT. This translates into CASSERGRGNQPQHF.

V is TRBV28 and J is TRBJ2-4; TRBD1 matches at 11 bases. CDR1 MDHEN and CDR2 SYDVKM come from the germline V gene. V shed 2 bases and J 2 bases; nucleotides not matched to a gene: 5. The CDR3 consists of 17 residues. The CDR3 spells CASSLRTGGMSKNIQYF. CDR3 nucleotides: TGTGCCAGCAGTTTACGGACAGGGGGCATGTCCAAAAACATTCAGTACTTC.

J is TRBJ2-2 and V is TRBV7-2; D is unresolved. Germline V gene data show CDR1 as SGHTA and CDR2 as FQGNSA. The CDR3 sequence is 13 residues long. Trimming cost V 2 bases and J 6 bases, with 7 bases left between them. Here the CDR3 reads CASSLITAGELFF. The CDR3 nucleotides read TGTGCCAGCAGCTTAATAACGGCCGGGGAGCTGTTTTTT.

The rearrangement links TRBV24-1 to TRBJ1-1, with 7 bases identical to TRBD1. After removal of 2 bases from V and 0 bases from J, the junction contained 5 bases not matched to a gene. Germline-derived CDR1 and CDR2 are KGHDR and SFDVKD. The CDR3 contains 16 residues. The CDR3 bases are TGTGCCACCAGTGATTCAAGGGGGCCTATGAACACTGAAGCTTTCTTT. Translated: CATSDSRGPMNTEAFF.

The table lists this clone with a few counts. The J gene is TRBJ1-3, the V gene TRBV6-6; 8 bases fit TRBD1. This CDR3 region has 14 residues. The V gene's germline CDR1 is MNHNY and CDR2 SVGAGI (reference sequence). Unmatched junction bases numbered 8, after V lost 11 bases and J lost 2 bases. The CDR3 region has the DNA TGTGCCGGAGGATCAGGGGGCACTGGAAACACCATATATTTT. This translates into CAGGSGGTGNTIYF.

This chain connects TRBV5-1 to TRBJ1-4, with D possibly being TRBD1 (6 bases). Trimming stripped 2 bases from V and 8 bases from J, with 16 bases between. There are 15 residues in the CDR3. Germline assignment: CDR1 SGHRS and CDR2 YFSETQ. In DNA, the CDR3 is TGCGCCAGCAGCTTAACAGGGAAGGGTGGAGAAAAACTGTTTTTT. Protein product: CASSLTGKGGEKLFF.